The text below deals with one TCR beta chain. This record comes from a study of blood T cell repertoires in COVID-19. Study information: Some COVID-19 samples were acute and others convalescent; all came from the United States, Italy and Spain. From T cells, B-cell-depleted T cells, or PBMCs came the material, which was cDNA or gDNA.

After removal of 6 bases from V and 2 bases from J, the junction contained 2 bases not matched to a gene. The CDR3 totals 14 residues. Germline CDR1 MGHRA, CDR2 YSYEKL. In the original workflow: The assay estimated nucleated cells by amplifying reference gene primers. TCRdb keeps only in-frame clones here, not all; method: immunoSEQ multiplex PCR. V and J calls and clone size come straight from that table; D and trimming were deduced from the DNA. The sample records 95,000 to 150,000 clones, approximately 80% being singletons. The chain employs TRBV4-1 and TRBJ2-1; 9 nucleotides agree with TRBD1. The sequenced material came from peripheral blood. This receptor was taken from a woman between 65 and 79 years old with acute or convalescent COVID-19. The CDR3 coding sequence is TGCGCCAGCAGGGGACAGGGACCCTACAATGAGCAGTTCTTC. Residues: CASRGQGPYNEQFF.